The clone carrying this TCR beta chain was observed a few times. The source of the sample is a study of T cells after yellow fever vaccination. Overall study context: For low cell numbers, libraries were made with SMART-Seq v4 Ultra Low Input.

Germline V gene data show CDR1 as DFQATT and CDR2 as SNEGSKA (reference sequence). J was trimmed by 3 bases and V by 3 bases; bases with no gene match: 7. The CDR3 sequence is 15 residues long. Template switching by 5'RACE produced TCR cDNA, adding a universal primer site and UMIs. TCRdb reprocessed the 5' RACE reads via MiXCR and lists one record per CDR3 protein. The data hold about 630,000 distinct CDR3 sequences, with 12% observed a single time. This receptor was obtained from a man younger than 40 who received the YFV17D yellow fever vaccine. The starting material was PBMCs, obtained on the day of the yellow fever booster vaccination. The rearrangement links TRBV20-1 to TRBJ2-7, with 11 bases that match TRBD2. The CDR3 DNA sequence: TGCAGTGCTAGGTCTAGCGGGAGGAAGGTCTACGAGCAGTACTTC. This encodes CSARSSGRKVYEQYF.